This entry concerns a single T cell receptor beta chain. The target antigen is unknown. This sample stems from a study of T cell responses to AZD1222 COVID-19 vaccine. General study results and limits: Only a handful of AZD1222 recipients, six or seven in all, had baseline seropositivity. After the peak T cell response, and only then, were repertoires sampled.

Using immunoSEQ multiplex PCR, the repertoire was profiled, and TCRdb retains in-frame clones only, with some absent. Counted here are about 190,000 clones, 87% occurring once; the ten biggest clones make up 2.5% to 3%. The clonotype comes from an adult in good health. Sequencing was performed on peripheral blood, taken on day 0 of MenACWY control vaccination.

For the CDR3, the DNA is TGTGCCAGCAGTTGGGTACAGGGAAACACTGAAGCTTTCTTT. Translation gives CASSWVQGNTEAFF. The rearrangement uses TRBV28 and TRBJ1-1; D may be TRBD1 (6 bases). The germline V gene encodes CDR1 MDHEN and CDR2 SYDVKM. V was pared by 4 bases and J by 2 bases, with 11 bases between. The CDR3 is 14 residues long.